The entry below describes one TCR beta chain. The sample comes from a study of blood T cell repertoires in COVID-19. Whole-study context: The United States, Italy and Spain supplied acute and convalescent COVID-19 samples.

Original analysis: For nucleated cells, counts were estimated from reference gene primer amplification. Measured with immunoSEQ multiplex PCR; TCRdb has only the in-frame clones, and not every one. V and J calls and clone size are copied from that table; D and trimming were computed from the DNA. Among 350,000 to 450,000 clones listed, 75% to 90% were seen once. Between the trimmed V and J ends, which lost 6 bases and 5 bases, there was a span of 20 bases. This CDR3 has 16 residues. The V gene's germline CDR1 is SGHDN and CDR2 FVKESK. Sequencing was done on a sample of PBMCs or T cells enriched from blood (not recorded which). The sequence derives from a man younger than 45 who had recovered from COVID-19. V usage is TRBV14 and J usage is TRBJ2-1; a weak D match, TRBD1 (6 bases). For the CDR3, the DNA is TGTGCCAGCAGAGGTTACAGGGTTCAAAGCAACAATGAGCAGTTCTTC. Translated, it gives CASRGYRVQSNNEQFF. Full variable domain (missing parts from reference TRBV14 and TRBJ2-1): EAGVTQFPSHSVIEKGQTVTLRCDPISGHDNLYWYRRVMGKEIKFLLHFVKESKQDESGMPNNRFLAERTGGTYSTLKVQPAELEDSGVYFCASRGYRVQSNNEQFFGPGTRLTVL.